These T cell receptor beta chains were read from a single sample in a study of blood T cell repertoires in COVID-19. Generated by immunoSEQ multiplex PCR, the TCRdb table keeps only in-frame clones and is missing some. The repertoire consists of over 200,000 clones, with about 90% occurring once and the leading ten covering 2% to 3%. The specimen sequenced was peripheral blood. The source is a person under 35 with COVID-19, enrolled during active disease. The CDR3 runs from the conserved cysteine through the conserved F or W.

V | length | CDR3
TRBV9 | 17 | CASSVSSGRGATDTQYF
TRBV9 | 14 | CASSVGQGGYEQYF
TRBV5-4 | 15 | CASSLRISGEETQYF
TRBV5-1 | 14 | CASSLVEETEKLFF
TRBV5-3 | 15 | CARTGTGHITGELFF
TRBV5-6 | 14 | CASSFGSSGNTIYF
TRBV20-1 | 14 | CSASGTENTGELFF
TRBV2 | 15 | CASSGTGGSGNTIYF
TRBV24-1 | 14 | CATSDSHPNQPQHF
TRBV28 | 15 | CASSLEQILNYGYTF
TRBV2 | 20 | CASAKYYFQGPVYSNQPQHF
TRBV6-6 | 15 | CASSYFAGSGNTIYF
TRBV6-1 | 15 | CASSERWTSSYEQYF
TRBV5-1 | 14 | CASSTGTVNSPLHF
TRBV28 | 13 | CASRTVHNYGYTF
TRBV27 | 14 | CASSLDRGYQPQHF
TRBV5-1 | 14 | CASSFPGQGYEQYF
TRBV6-5 | 14 | CASSYLGGSTEAFF
TRBV27 | 14 | CASSLLTGTYEQYF
TRBV7-9 | 14 | CASSVGQSPYGYTF
TRBV25-1 | 15 | CASSDLRQGTYEQYF
TRBV30 | 13 | CAWTQGWGYEQYF
TRBV27 | 15 | CASRKPWGNRDEQFF
TRBV11-2 | 16 | CASSSGTGFFTDTQYF
TRBV27 | 13 | CASSERTGAGYTF
TRBV7-9 | 17 | CASSFGQGFGDEETQYF
TRBV4-2 | 13 | CASSQEGGYGYTF
TRBV24-1 | 11 | CATSLAGELFF
TRBV10-2 | 13 | CASSGGVGQPQHF
TRBV6-1 | 15 | CASSESGAAGSPQHF
TRBV7-9 | 15 | CASSLAREGQNEQFF
TRBV7-2 | 14 | CASSLGGPRETQYF
TRBV28 | 14 | CASSWTGANEKLFF
TRBV24-1 | 13 | CATSDTGTNEQFF
TRBV10-3 | 16 | CAISELVAEYTGELFF
TRBV4-1 | 13 | CASSQGTGIEQYF
TRBV19 | 14 | CASRTTGNGNTIYF
TRBV24-1 | 13 | CATRSRDYYGYTF
TRBV5-6 | 13 | CASSTGGPYEQYF
TRBV10-1 | 14 | CASSESQGSTDAFF
TRBV5-6 | 12 | CASSSYRNEQFF
TRBV11-2 | 15 | CASSLFTGVMETQYF
TRBV11-2 | 16 | CASSLDLGTGGYEQYF
TRBV7-6 | 15 | CASSPLDRVSEKLFF
TRBV3-1/TRBV3-2 | 13 | CASSPTFSYEQYF
TRBV4-3 | 14 | CASSQEGQFEKLFF
TRBV24-1 | 14 | CATSVPGAQETQYF
TRBV29-1 | 13 | CSVSQGSNYGYTF
TRBV6-8 | 14 | CASTETYRMTEAFF
TRBV27 | 17 | CASQPPRLAGGPYEQYF
TRBV14 | 18 | CASSRPLREGLSGHEQFF
TRBV12-3/TRBV12-4 | 13 | CASSSQGSYGYTF
TRBV7-6 | 17 | CASSSRGTSGVSDEQFF
TRBV28 | 17 | CASSRRTGPTNSYEQYF